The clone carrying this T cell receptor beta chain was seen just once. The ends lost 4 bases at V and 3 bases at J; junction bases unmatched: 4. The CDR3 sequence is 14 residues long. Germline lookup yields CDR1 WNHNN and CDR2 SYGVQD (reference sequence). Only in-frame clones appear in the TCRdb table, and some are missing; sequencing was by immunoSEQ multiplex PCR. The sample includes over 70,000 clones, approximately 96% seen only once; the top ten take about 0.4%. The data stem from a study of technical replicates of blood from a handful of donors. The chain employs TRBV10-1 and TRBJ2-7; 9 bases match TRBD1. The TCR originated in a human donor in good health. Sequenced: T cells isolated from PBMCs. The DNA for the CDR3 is TGCGCCAGCAGTGGGGGACAGGGCCTCTACGAGCAGTACTTC. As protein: CASSGGQGLYEQYF.